These 4 T cell receptor beta chains were all obtained from the same sample, sequenced in a study of beta chain features in type 1 diabetes. Overall study findings and caveats: Shorter TCRB CDR3s, moderately but significantly so, were found in Type 1 diabetes patients in all four CD4+ subsets.

Expressed TCRB transcripts were sequenced, since all the RNA that had been isolated was reverse transcribed. The data were produced by immunoSEQ multiplex PCR, yet TCRdb's version contains in-frame clones alone and is incomplete. The sample holds hundreds of thousands of clones, 11% seen once. Their target antigens are unknown. The sample consisted of naive CD4+ T cells from blood. These TCRs come from a man aged 30 to 39 with type 1 diabetes.

The gene calls are TRBV28 and TRBJ2-5, with 7 bases lining up with TRBD2. Germline CDR1 reads MDHEN; CDR2 reads SYDVKM. V shed 4 bases, J shed 4 bases, and the junction held 9 bases outside the gene matches. The CDR3 contains 15 residues. CDR3 protein: CASSSYRTRGETQYF. Here the CDR3 DNA reads TGTGCCAGCAGTTCGTATCGGACTAGGGGAGAGACCCAGTACTTC.

The chain combines TRBV18 with TRBJ1-6, with 11 bases that match TRBD1. From germline, CDR1 is KGHSH and CDR2 LQKENI. The ends lost 5 bases at V and 8 bases at J; junction bases unmatched: 5. This CDR3 is built from 15 residues. CDR3 residues: CASSSQGQGDSPLHF. CDR3 sequence (DNA): TGTGCCAGCTCATCCCAGGGACAGGGGGATTCACCCCTCCACTTT. The full variable domain, in which reference TRBV18 and TRBJ1-6 provide the parts outside the CDR3, is NAGVMQNPRHLVRRRGQEARLRCSPMKGHSHVYWYRQLPEEGLKFMVYLQKENIIDESGMPKERFSAEFPKEGPSILRIQQVVRGDSAAYFCASSSQGQGDSPLHFGNGTRLTVT.

Here the CDR3 reads CASSISGGVYNEQFF. CDR3 in DNA: TGTGCCAGCAGTATTAGCGGGGGGGTTTACAATGAGCAGTTCTTC. V gene TRBV2 combines with J gene TRBJ2-1; 11 nucleotides agree with TRBD2. The CDR3 spans 15 residues. CDR1 is SNHLY, CDR2 FYNNEI, per germline. V shed 5 bases, J shed 4 bases, and the junction held 4 bases outside the gene matches. The complete variable domain, with remaining parts taken from reference TRBV2 and TRBJ2-1, reads EPEVTQTPSHQVTQMGQEVILRCVPISNHLYFYWYRQILGQKVEFLVSFYNNEISEKSEIFDDQFSVERPDGSNFTLKIRSTKLEDSAMYFCASSISGGVYNEQFFGPGTRLTVL.

This clone was observed a few times. The rearrangement uses TRBV11-2 and TRBJ2-7, with D possibly being TRBD1 (7 bases). The V end was cut by 5 bases, the J end by 7 bases, with 18 bases between. Germline CDR1 reads SGHAT; CDR2 reads FQNNGV. This CDR3 is 14 amino acids long. The CDR3 protein is CASSPPGGSKEQYF. In nucleotides, the CDR3 is TGTGCCAGCAGCCCCCCAGGGGGGAGTAAGGAGCAGTACTTC.